This TCR beta chain was recorded in a study of T-cell reconstitution after alpha-beta-depleted transplantation in children. This clonotype was seen a few times. Germline V lookup: CDR1 SGHRS, CDR2 YFSETQ. The V and J ends lost 0 bases and 6 bases, in that order; junction bases with no gene match: 8. The CDR3 covers 15 residues. Researchers prepared the TCRbeta library using unique molecular identifiers, the study reports. MiXCR was run by TCRdb on the PCR reads, yielding one entry per CDR3 protein. The table lists roughly 200,000 distinct CDR3 sequences, 8% to 9.5% of them singletons. The chain couples TRBV5-1 to TRBJ2-7, with 8 nucleotides matching TRBD1. Sequences were derived from PBMCs from the stem cell graft donor, sampled from the stem cell graft. This sequence originates from a human donor who donated a stem cell graft to a child with acute lymphoblastic leukemia. The CDR3 loop is CASSLAVDRAPEQYF. In nucleotides, the CDR3 is TGCGCCAGCAGCTTGGCCGTGGACAGGGCACCCGAGCAGTACTTC. The complete variable domain, with remaining parts taken from reference TRBV5-1 and TRBJ2-7, reads KAGVTQTPRYLIKTRGQQVTLSCSPISGHRSVSWYQQTPGQGLQFLFEYFSETQRNKGNFPGRFSGRQFSNSRSEMNVSTLELGDSALYLCASSLAVDRAPEQYFGPGTRLTVT.